This TCR beta chain was captured in a study of T-cell memory formation after mild COVID-19. Overall study results and limits: CD4+ contracting clones were found mainly in CM and EM, and CD8+ ones in EMRA. Pre-infection memory carried some responding clones, suggesting that cross-reactive memory joined. Contracting clones, day 15 to 85, had balanced CD4/CD8, and later expanders favored CD4+. Whether day 37 second-wave clones are SARS-CoV-2-specific was not confirmed.

The V gene's germline CDR1 is SGHKS and CDR2 YYEKEE (reference sequence). V lost 5 bases, J lost 1 base, and 3 bases stayed unmatched. The CDR3 sequence is 14 residues long. TCRdb reprocessed the 5' RACE reads with MiXCR, giving one entry per CDR3 protein. The profile shows approximately 290,000 distinct CDR3 sequences, approximately 15% of them singletons. In the case of this clonotype: Antigen: not known.

The chain combines TRBV5-5 with TRBJ2-7; 10 bases match TRBD1. This clonotype was sampled from a young man who had mild COVID-19 (a few samples of this study predate the infection). Cell type and time point are not known. Sequenced: PBMCs or a T cell subset sorted from them (not recorded which). The DNA for the CDR3 is TGTGCCAGCAGGGGGACAGGGGCTTCCTACGAGCAGTACGTC. This encodes CASRGTGASYEQYV.